Sequencing of this TCR beta chain was carried out in a study of beta chain features in type 1 diabetes. Study-wide results and caveats: There were fewer insertions and more deletions at the VDJ junctions of type 1 diabetes patients.

Isolated RNA was reverse transcribed in full, so expressed TCRB transcripts were sequenced. Some clones are missing from TCRdb's copy, which holds only in-frame ones; the method was immunoSEQ multiplex PCR. This table holds hundreds of thousands of clones, around 10% found once. The CDR3 contains 15 residues. Germline CDR1 and CDR2: SEHNR and FQNEAQ (reference sequence). This clone was recorded a few times. Its antigen is undetermined. An end of the junction does not agree with germline; a read error may underlie this. It was via CD45RO/CCR7/CD25/CD127/CD95/CD27 that CD4+ naive, central memory, regulatory and stem cell-like memory cells were sorted.

Specimen: naive CD4+ T cells from blood. The genes are TRBV7-9 and TRBJ1-1; D is unclear. The sequence was collected from a woman in her late teens or twenties in good health. CDR3 protein: CASTQQGRTHTEAFF. The DNA of the CDR3 is TGTGCCAGCACCCAACAAGGGAGGACCCACACGGAAGCTTTCTTT.